The 7 T cell receptor beta chains reported below all come from one sample, sequenced in a study of cytomegalovirus exposure and HLA in healthy donors. A multiplex PCR was run with 60 Vbeta primers and 13 Jbeta primers. Repertoires were generated with immunoSEQ multiplex PCR, while TCRdb's copy carries only in-frame clones and drops some. In all, the sample yields tens of thousands of clones. What was sequenced was PBMCs. The source of these receptors is a woman aged 50 to 60 in good health and CMV-seropositive.

The chain carries TRBV7-3 and TRBJ1-6; 9 bases fit TRBD1. V shed 4 bases, J shed 10 bases, and the junction held 11 bases outside the gene matches. The CDR3 loop spans 16 amino acids. The germline V gene encodes CDR1 SGHTA and CDR2 FQGTGA. CDR3 amino acids: CASSSTAGTGSSPLHF. The CDR3 DNA reads TGTGCCAGCAGCTCAACCGCCGGGACAGGGTCCTCACCCCTCCACTTT.

The chain combines TRBV6-1 with TRBJ1-5; 9 bases are a match to TRBD1. The germline V gene has CDR1 MNHNS and CDR2 SASEGT. After removal of 1 base from V and 4 bases from J, the junction contained 8 bases not matched to a gene. The length of the CDR3 is 17 residues. The CDR3 loop reads CASSEGLTTGGNQPQHF. In DNA form, the CDR3 reads TGTGCCAGCAGTGAAGGGTTAACGACAGGGGGGAATCAGCCCCAGCATTTT.

The V and J genes are TRBV6-1 and TRBJ2-2; D is perhaps TRBD2 (6 bases). The CDR3 is 15 amino acids. Trimming pared 4 bases from V and 7 bases from J, leaving 16 bases between. Germline lookup yields CDR1 MNHNS and CDR2 SASEGT. Here the CDR3 reads CASSAYAGNVGELFF. CDR3 nucleotide sequence: TGTGCCAGCAGTGCCTACGCGGGGAATGTCGGGGAGCTGTTTTTT.

The chain couples TRBV6-1 to TRBJ1-5; possible D gene TRBD1, 5 bases. V gave up 0 bases and J gave up 7 bases, with 10 bases separating them. The CDR3 extends over 14 amino acids. Looked up from germline, CDR1 is MNHNS and CDR2 is SASEGT. The CDR3 loop is CASSEAGGRQPQHF. The CDR3 nucleotides are TGTGCCAGCAGTGAAGCGGGGGGTAGGCAGCCCCAGCATTTT.

The rearrangement joins TRBV9 to TRBJ2-5; the match to TRBD2 covers 8 bases. From germline, CDR1 is SGDLS and CDR2 YYNGEE. V trimming: 3 bases; J trimming: 4 bases; junction bases outside the gene matches: 8. The length of the CDR3 is 15 residues. Here the CDR3 reads CASSANGGARETQYF. In DNA form, the CDR3 reads TGTGCCAGCAGCGCAAACGGGGGGGCGAGAGAGACCCAGTACTTC.

The chain employs TRBV6-5 and TRBJ1-1; tentatively, D is TRBD1 (5 bases). The V gene lost 0 bases and the J gene lost 1 base, with 12 bases spanning the gap. The CDR3 consists of 16 residues. CDR1 and CDR2 (germline): MNHEY, SVGAGI. CDR3 residues: CASSYSLPGPNTEAFF. DNA for the CDR3: TGTGCCAGCAGTTACTCGCTCCCAGGGCCGAACACTGAAGCTTTCTTT.

The chain joins TRBV4-2 to TRBJ2-5; TRBD2 aligns across 7 bases. The better agreement between TRBJ2-7 and the DNA end casts doubt on the J call. CDR3 length: 14 amino acids. The V gene's germline CDR1 is LGHNA and CDR2 YNFKEQ. The CDR3 sequence: CASSQYGGTYEQYF. The CDR3 DNA reads as TGTGCCAGCAGCCAATACGGGGGGACCTACGAGCAGTACTTC.